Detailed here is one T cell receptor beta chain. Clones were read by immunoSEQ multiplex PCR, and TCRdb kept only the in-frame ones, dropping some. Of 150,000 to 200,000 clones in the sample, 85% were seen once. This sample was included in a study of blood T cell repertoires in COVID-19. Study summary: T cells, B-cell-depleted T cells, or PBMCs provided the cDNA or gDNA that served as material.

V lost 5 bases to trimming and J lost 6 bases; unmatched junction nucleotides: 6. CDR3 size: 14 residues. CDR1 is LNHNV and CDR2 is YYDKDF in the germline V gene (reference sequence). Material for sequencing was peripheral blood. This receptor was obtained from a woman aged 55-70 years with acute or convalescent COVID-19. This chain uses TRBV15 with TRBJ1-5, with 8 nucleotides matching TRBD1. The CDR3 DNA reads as TGTGCCACCAGCGCCGCCAGGGGGCTTCAGCCCCAGCATTTT. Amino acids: CATSAARGLQPQHF.